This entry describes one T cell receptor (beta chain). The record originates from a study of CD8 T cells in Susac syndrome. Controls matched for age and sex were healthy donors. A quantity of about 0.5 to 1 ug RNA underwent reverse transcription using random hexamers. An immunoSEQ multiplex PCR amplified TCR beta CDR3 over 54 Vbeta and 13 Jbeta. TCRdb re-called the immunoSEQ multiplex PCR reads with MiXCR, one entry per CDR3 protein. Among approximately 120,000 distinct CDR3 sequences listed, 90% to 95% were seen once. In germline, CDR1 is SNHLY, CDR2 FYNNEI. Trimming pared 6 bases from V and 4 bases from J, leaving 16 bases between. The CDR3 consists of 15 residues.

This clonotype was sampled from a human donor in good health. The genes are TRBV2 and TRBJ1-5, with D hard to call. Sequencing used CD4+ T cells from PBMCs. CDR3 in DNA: TGTGCCAGCAGCCTTTCGACGGTCCCGAATCAGCCCCAGCATTTT. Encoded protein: CASSLSTVPNQPQHF.